Sequencing of this T cell receptor (beta chain) was carried out in a study of control samples from healthy donors and cancer patients. Sequencing used immunoSEQ multiplex PCR; TCRdb keeps in-frame clones, though not all of them. The table has tens of thousands of clones, 91% seen once. Sequencing was carried out using blood. The clonotype originates from a man in his thirties or forties in good health.

The CDR3 bases are TGTGCCACCAGCAGAGAGGTTGATACGCAGTATTTT. It translates to CATSREVDTQYF. This chain connects TRBV15 to TRBJ2-3; D is unclear. Germline V gene data show CDR1 as LNHNV and CDR2 as YYDKDF (reference sequence). This CDR3 comprises 12 residues. V was trimmed by 0 bases and J by 6 bases, leaving 4 bases between them.